This T cell receptor beta chain came from a study of shared clonotypes between healthy human individuals. General study findings and limits: Against clonotypes common to all four donors, non-shared ones had lower generation probabilities.

The germline V gene encodes CDR1 SEHNR and CDR2 FQNEAQ (reference sequence). Trimming shortened V by 1 base and J by 0 bases, and 4 bases separated the two germline ends. The length of the CDR3 is 14 residues. Worth noting for this clone: Its antigen is not known.

Deep-level running was used for the assay. An even split of each subset's genomic DNA across several immunoSEQ plates was performed. Clones were read by immunoSEQ multiplex PCR, and TCRdb kept only the in-frame ones, dropping some. The table records around 100,000 clones, about two thirds of them present only once. Input material: memory CD8+ T cells sorted from blood. Subset here: CD45RO+ cells pooled with CCR7-negative TemRA cells. This chain joins TRBV7-9 and TRBJ1-3; the D is unclear. The sequence was obtained from a woman aged 25-40 years in good health. Here the CDR3 reads CASSLDYSGNTIYF. The CDR3 bases are TGTGCCAGCAGCTTAGACTACTCTGGAAACACCATATATTTT. The full variable domain, in which reference TRBV7-9 and TRBJ1-3 provide the parts outside the CDR3, is DTGVSQNPRHKITKRGQNVTFRCDPISEHNRLYWYRQTLGQGPEFLTYFQNEAQLEKSRLLSDRFSAERPKGSFSTLEIQRTEQGDSAMYLCASSLDYSGNTIYFGEGSWLTVV.